The rows below give T cell receptor beta chains drawn from one sample of a study of blood T cell repertoires in COVID-19. Measured with immunoSEQ multiplex PCR; TCRdb has only the in-frame clones, and not every one. Of over 200,000 clones listed, more than 70% are singletons. The sequencing sample was made of peripheral blood. These TCRs come from a woman aged 45-65 years with acute or convalescent COVID-19. The CDR3 runs from the conserved cysteine through the conserved F or W. The order of the fields is D gene, V gene, J gene, clone size, CDR3 protein, CDR3 DNA. The D gene is left open where the match is weak. The size field is filled for only some rows; it gives once, few, many or a size class.

D gene: NA; V gene: TRBV19; J gene: TRBJ1-2; clone size: NA; CDR3 protein: CASSPPHRAAGYTF; CDR3 DNA: TGTGCCAGTAGTCCCCCCCACAGGGCTGCTGGCTACACCTTC
D gene: NA; V gene: TRBV24-1; J gene: TRBJ1-4; clone size: once; CDR3 protein: CATSDPRVSEKLFF; CDR3 DNA: TGTGCCACCAGTGATCCCCGGGTTAGCGAAAAACTGTTTTTT
D gene: TRBD1; V gene: TRBV5-6; J gene: TRBJ1-2; clone size: NA; CDR3 protein: CASLGFGQGPSNYGYTF; CDR3 DNA: TGTGCCAGCTTGGGTTTTGGACAGGGCCCCTCTAACTATGGCTACACCTTC
D gene: NA; V gene: TRBV2; J gene: TRBJ2-2; clone size: NA; CDR3 protein: CASSEVGLNTGELFF; CDR3 DNA: TGTGCCAGCAGTGAGGTGGGGCTGAACACCGGGGAGCTGTTTTTT
D gene: TRBD1; V gene: TRBV6-1; J gene: TRBJ1-5; clone size: NA; CDR3 protein: CASSEILRQGRNQPQHF; CDR3 DNA: TGTGCCAGCAGTGAAATCCTTAGACAGGGGCGAAATCAGCCCCAGCATTTT
D gene: NA; V gene: TRBV5-1; J gene: TRBJ1-3; clone size: NA; CDR3 protein: CASSLGTGSGNTIYF; CDR3 DNA: TGCGCCAGCAGCTTGGGAACAGGCTCTGGAAACACCATATATTTT
D gene: NA; V gene: TRBV9; J gene: TRBJ2-1; clone size: NA; CDR3 protein: CASSAREYNEQFF; CDR3 DNA: TGTGCCAGCAGCGCCCGCGAGTACAATGAGCAGTTCTTC
D gene: NA; V gene: TRBV4-2; J gene: TRBJ1-3; clone size: NA; CDR3 protein: CASSAQGYGNTIYF; CDR3 DNA: TGTGCCAGCAGCGCTCAGGGGTACGGAAACACCATATATTTT
D gene: TRBD1; V gene: TRBV12-3/TRBV12-4; J gene: TRBJ1-2; clone size: NA; CDR3 protein: CASSPLQGYGYTF; CDR3 DNA: TGTGCCAGCAGCCCCCTACAGGGGTATGGCTACACCTTC
D gene: TRBD2; V gene: TRBV7-7; J gene: TRBJ2-1; clone size: NA; CDR3 protein: CASSRSWGTSGSNEQFF; CDR3 DNA: TGTGCCAGCAGCCGAAGTTGGGGGACTAGCGGGAGTAATGAGCAGTTCTTC
D gene: NA; V gene: TRBV5-1; J gene: TRBJ2-6; clone size: many; CDR3 protein: CASSLGRTTSGANVLTF; CDR3 DNA: TGCGCCAGCAGCTTGGGACGTACTACCTCTGGGGCCAACGTCCTGACTTTC
D gene: NA; V gene: TRBV12-3/TRBV12-4; J gene: TRBJ2-7; clone size: once; CDR3 protein: CASSRLSYEQYF; CDR3 DNA: TGTGCCAGCAGTCGTCTTTCCTACGAGCAGTACTTC
D gene: TRBD1; V gene: TRBV7-9; J gene: TRBJ1-5; clone size: once; CDR3 protein: CASSLRGPGNQPQHF; CDR3 DNA: TGTGCCAGCAGCTTAAGGGGGCCCGGCAATCAGCCCCAGCATTTT
D gene: NA; V gene: TRBV12-5; J gene: TRBJ2-3; clone size: NA; CDR3 protein: CASGPGQASFPDTQYF; CDR3 DNA: TGTGCTAGTGGTCCGGGACAAGCGTCGTTCCCAGATACGCAGTATTTT
D gene: NA; V gene: TRBV7-9; J gene: TRBJ1-1; clone size: once; CDR3 protein: CASSLEGRTEAFF; CDR3 DNA: TGTGCCAGCAGCTTAGAGGGGAGGACTGAAGCTTTCTTT
D gene: TRBD1; V gene: TRBV12-3/TRBV12-4; J gene: TRBJ2-7; clone size: once; CDR3 protein: CASSRGQSYEQYF; CDR3 DNA: TGTGCCAGCAGTCGGGGACAGTCCTACGAGCAGTACTTC
D gene: NA; V gene: TRBV5-1; J gene: TRBJ1-6; clone size: NA; CDR3 protein: CASSLGLRSPLHF; CDR3 DNA: TGCGCCAGCAGCTTGGGGTTGCGGTCACCCCTCCACTTT
D gene: NA; V gene: TRBV28; J gene: TRBJ2-3; clone size: NA; CDR3 protein: CASTITRNTDTQYF; CDR3 DNA: TGTGCCAGCACTATTACTAGGAACACAGATACGCAGTATTTT
D gene: NA; V gene: TRBV15; J gene: TRBJ2-2; clone size: NA; CDR3 protein: CATSEAANTGELFF; CDR3 DNA: TGTGCCACCAGCGAAGCGGCCAACACCGGGGAGCTGTTTTTT
D gene: TRBD1; V gene: TRBV10-3; J gene: TRBJ1-1; clone size: few; CDR3 protein: CAIRGTASNTEAFF; CDR3 DNA: TGTGCCATCAGGGGGACAGCCTCGAACACTGAAGCTTTCTTT
D gene: NA; V gene: TRBV7-2; J gene: TRBJ1-4; clone size: NA; CDR3 protein: CASSPRLAAGEKLFF; CDR3 DNA: TGTGCCAGCAGCCCGCGACTGGCGGCGGGGGAAAAACTGTTTTTT
D gene: NA; V gene: TRBV6-5; J gene: TRBJ2-1; clone size: NA; CDR3 protein: CASTLSRGGEQFF; CDR3 DNA: TGTGCCAGCACCTTGTCAAGGGGGGGTGAGCAGTTCTTC
D gene: NA; V gene: TRBV5-1; J gene: TRBJ1-4; clone size: NA; CDR3 protein: CASSSRDIREKLFF; CDR3 DNA: TGCGCCAGCAGCTCCCGGGACATAAGGGAAAAACTGTTTTTT
D gene: TRBD2; V gene: TRBV7-2; J gene: TRBJ2-7; clone size: NA; CDR3 protein: CASSTTSGRAGEQYF; CDR3 DNA: TGTGCCAGCAGCACGACTAGCGGGAGGGCCGGCGAGCAGTACTTC